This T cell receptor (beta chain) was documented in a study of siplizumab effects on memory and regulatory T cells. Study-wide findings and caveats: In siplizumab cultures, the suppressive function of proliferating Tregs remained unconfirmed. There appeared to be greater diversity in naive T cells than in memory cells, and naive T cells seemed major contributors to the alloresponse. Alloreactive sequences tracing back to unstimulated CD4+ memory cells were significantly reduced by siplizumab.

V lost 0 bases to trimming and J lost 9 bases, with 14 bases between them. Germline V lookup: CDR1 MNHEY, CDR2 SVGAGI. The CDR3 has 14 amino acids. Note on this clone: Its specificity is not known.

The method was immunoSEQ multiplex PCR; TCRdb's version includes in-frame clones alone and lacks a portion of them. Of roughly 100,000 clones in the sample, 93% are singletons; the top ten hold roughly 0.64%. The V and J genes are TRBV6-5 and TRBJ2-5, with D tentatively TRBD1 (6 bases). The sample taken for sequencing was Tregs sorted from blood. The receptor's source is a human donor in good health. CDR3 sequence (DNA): TGTGCCAGCAGTTACTCACGGACAGCCGAGGCCCAGTACTTC. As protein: CASSYSRTAEAQYF.